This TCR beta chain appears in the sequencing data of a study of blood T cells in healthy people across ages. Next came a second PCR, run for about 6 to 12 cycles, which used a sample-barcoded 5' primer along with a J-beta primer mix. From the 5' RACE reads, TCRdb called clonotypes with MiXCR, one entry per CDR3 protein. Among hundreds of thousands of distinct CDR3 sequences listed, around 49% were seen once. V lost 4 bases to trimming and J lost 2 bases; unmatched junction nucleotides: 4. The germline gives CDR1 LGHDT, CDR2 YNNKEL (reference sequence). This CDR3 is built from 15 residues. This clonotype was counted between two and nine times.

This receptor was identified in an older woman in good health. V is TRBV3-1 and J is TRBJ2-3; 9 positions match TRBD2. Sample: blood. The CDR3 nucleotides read TGTGCCAGCAGCCGCCGACTAGCGGACACAGATACGCAGTATTTT. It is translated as CASSRRLADTDTQYF.